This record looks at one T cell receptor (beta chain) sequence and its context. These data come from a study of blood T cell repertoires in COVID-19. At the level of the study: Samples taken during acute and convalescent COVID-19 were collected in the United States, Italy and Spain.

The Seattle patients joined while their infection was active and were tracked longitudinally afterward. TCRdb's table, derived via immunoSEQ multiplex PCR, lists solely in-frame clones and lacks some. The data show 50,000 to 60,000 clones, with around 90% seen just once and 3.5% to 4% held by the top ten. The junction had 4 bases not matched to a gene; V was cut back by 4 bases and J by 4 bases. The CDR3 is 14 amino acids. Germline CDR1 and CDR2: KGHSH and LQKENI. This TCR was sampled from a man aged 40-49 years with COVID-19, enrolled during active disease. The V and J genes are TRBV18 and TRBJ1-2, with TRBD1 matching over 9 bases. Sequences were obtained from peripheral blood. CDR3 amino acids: CASSRDREPYGYTF. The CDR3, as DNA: TGTGCCAGCTCACGGGACAGGGAGCCCTATGGCTACACCTTC.